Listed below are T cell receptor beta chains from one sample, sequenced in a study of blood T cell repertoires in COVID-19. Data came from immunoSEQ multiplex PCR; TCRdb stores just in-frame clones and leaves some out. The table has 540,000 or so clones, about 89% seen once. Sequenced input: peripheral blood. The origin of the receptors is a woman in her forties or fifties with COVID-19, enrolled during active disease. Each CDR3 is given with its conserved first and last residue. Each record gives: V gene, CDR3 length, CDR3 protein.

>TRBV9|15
CASSVRQGSTGELFF
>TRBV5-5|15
CASTPTPTDNQPQHF
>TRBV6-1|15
CASSDDRAVQETQYF
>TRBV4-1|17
CASSQDRSRGPSQPQHF
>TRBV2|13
CASRSGDWDTQYF
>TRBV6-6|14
CASSKGGAGNTIYF
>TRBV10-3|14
CAISEDRGARGYTF
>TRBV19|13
CASSTQTGSEQYF
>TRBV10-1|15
CASSQKRGGYNEQFF
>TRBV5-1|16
CASTMGAGGPYNEQFF
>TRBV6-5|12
CASKGQGEKLFF
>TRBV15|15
CATSRDRGPQETQYF
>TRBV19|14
CATQDRYKNTEAFF
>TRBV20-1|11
CSARLSYEQYF
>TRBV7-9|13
CASSSTRYTEAFF
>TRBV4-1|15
CASSQGYGEANVLTF
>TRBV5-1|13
CASSPTGAYEQYF
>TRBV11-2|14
CASSGTGVNQPQHF
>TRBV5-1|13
CASSFQGDTEAFF
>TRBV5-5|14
CASDKGTTQETQYF
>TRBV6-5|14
CASTFSGRVYEQYF
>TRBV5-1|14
CASSLVPRNTEAFF
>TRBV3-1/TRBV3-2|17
CASSQEARGWSNYGYTF
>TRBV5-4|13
CASSLQGGETQYF
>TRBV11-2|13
CASSLGQPYEQYF
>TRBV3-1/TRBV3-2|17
CASSQDAATGGHQPQHF
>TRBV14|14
CASTAKQGNTEAFF
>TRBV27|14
CASSSRGHGDTIYF
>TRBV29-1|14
CSAVTRDTYYEQYF
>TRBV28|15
CASSFLQGTGSPLHF
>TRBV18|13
CASSRENTGELFF
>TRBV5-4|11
CASSLGNILFF
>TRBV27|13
CASSLSGYSPLHF
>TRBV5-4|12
CASSLGARRYTF
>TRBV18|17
CASSPRRGTGEFTEAFF
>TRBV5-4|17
CASPPARSGGFPYEQYF
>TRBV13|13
CASSLGLGLAAFF
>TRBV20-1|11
CSAMGHGEAFF
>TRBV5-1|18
CASSLGTGTSGVTDTQYF
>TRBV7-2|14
CASSFRSGGTEAFF
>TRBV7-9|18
CAGTQDEGADATNEKLFF
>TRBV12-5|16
CASGLTTGAEENTIYF
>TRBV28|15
CASSPQTGAGEKLFF
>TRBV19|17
CASSLSLLAGSTDTQYF
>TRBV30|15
CAWSVRGGFDNEQFF
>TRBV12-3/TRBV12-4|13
CASSRGPYTEAFF
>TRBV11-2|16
CASSRDPGSSGNTIYF